This record covers a single T cell receptor beta chain. The germline gene is not matched at one end of the junction; a read error may be the cause. This sample was included in a study of somatic mutations in cytotoxic T cells in rheumatoid arthritis. CDR3 length equals 13 residues. CDR1 is SSHAT and CDR2 is FNYEAQ in the germline V gene (reference sequence). The assay was immunoSEQ multiplex PCR, and TCRdb's table has in-frame clones only and misses some. This table holds thousands of clones, around 74% found once. Buffy coats from blood donors, median age approximately 52 years (range about 21-70), around 60% female, served as healthy controls.

The sequenced sample was CD8+ T cells sorted from blood. The chain combines TRBV7-7 with TRBJ2-7; D possibly corresponds to TRBD1 (5 bases). This receptor was obtained from a woman aged 60 to 75 in good health. This CDR3 is CASSLNTGNEQYF. CDR3 DNA: TGTGCTAGCAGCTTAAACACAGGCAACGAGCAGTACTTC.